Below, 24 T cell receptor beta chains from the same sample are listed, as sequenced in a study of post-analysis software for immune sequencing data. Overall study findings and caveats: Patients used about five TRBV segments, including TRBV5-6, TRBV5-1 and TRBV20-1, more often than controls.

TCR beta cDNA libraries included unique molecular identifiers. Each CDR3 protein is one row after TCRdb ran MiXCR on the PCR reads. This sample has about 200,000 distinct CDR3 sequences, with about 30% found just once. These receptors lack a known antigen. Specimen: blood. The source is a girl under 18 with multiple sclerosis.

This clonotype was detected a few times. The CDR3 spells CSEGIYNEQFF. The CDR3 DNA is TGCAGTGAAGGGATCTACAATGAGCAGTTCTTC. This chain connects TRBV20-1 to TRBJ2-1; unclear D gene. Germline CDR1 is DFQATT and CDR2 is SNEGSKA (reference sequence). The CDR3 runs 11 residues. Trimming cost V 7 bases and J 3 bases, with 7 bases left between them.

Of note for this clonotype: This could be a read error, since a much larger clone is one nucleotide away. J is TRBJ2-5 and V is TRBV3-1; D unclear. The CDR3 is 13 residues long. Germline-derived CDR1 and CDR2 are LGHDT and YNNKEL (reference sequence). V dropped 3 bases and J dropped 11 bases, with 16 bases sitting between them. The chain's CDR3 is CASSQFLVNEQYF. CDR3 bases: TGTGCCAGCAGCCAGTTCCTGGTTAATGAGCAGTACTTC.

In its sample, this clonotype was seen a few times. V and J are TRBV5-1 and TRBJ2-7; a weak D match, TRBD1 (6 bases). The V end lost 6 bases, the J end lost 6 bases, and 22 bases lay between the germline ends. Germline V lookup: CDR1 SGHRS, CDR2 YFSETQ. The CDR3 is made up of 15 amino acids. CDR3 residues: CASTTLPGDEGEQYF. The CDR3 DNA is TGCGCCAGCACGACGCTACCAGGGGACGAAGGCGAGCAGTACTTC.

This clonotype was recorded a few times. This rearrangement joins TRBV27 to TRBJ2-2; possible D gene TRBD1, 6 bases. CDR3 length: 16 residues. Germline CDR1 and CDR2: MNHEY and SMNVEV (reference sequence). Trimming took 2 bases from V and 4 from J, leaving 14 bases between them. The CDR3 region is CASSLRWTASTGELFF. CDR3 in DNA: TGTGCCAGCAGTTTAAGGTGGACAGCTTCCACCGGGGAGCTGTTTTTT.

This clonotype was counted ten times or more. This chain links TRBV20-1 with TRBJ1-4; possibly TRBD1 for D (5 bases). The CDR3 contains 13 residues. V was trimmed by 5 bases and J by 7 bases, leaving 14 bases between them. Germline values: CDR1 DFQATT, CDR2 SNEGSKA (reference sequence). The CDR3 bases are TGCAGTGCTTCTCAGGGCATTCGTGAAAAACTGTTTTTT. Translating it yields CSASQGIREKLFF.

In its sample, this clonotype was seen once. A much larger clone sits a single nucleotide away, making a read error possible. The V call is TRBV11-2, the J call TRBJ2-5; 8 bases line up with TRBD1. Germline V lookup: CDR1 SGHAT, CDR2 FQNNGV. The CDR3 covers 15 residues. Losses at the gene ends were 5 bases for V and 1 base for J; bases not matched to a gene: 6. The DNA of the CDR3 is TGTGCCAGCAGCCCCTGGGACAGGCCCCAAGAGACCCAGTACTTC. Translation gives CASSPWDRPQETQYF.

CDR3 amino acids: CASSLFGDTEAFF. The CDR3 coding sequence is TGTGCCAGCAGTTTATTCGGGGACACTGAAGCTTTCTTT. The V gene is TRBV27, the J gene TRBJ1-1; no definite D call. From germline, CDR1 is MNHEY and CDR2 SMNVEV (reference sequence). The CDR3 runs 13 residues. Deletions cut 1 base from V and 3 bases from J, with 6 bases between.

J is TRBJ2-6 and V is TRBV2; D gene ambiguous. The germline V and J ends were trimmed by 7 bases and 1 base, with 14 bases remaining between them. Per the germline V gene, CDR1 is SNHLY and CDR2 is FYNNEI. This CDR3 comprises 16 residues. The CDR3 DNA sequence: TGTGCCAGCATTAGACACGCTACGTCTGGGGCCAACGTCCTGACTTTC. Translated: CASIRHATSGANVLTF.

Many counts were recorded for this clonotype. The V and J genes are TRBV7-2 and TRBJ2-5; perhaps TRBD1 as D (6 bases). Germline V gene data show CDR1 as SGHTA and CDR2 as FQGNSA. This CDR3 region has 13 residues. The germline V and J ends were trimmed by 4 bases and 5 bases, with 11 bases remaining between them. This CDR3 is CASSSQGPETQYF. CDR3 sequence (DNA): TGTGCCAGCAGCTCCCAGGGGCCCGAGACCCAGTACTTC.

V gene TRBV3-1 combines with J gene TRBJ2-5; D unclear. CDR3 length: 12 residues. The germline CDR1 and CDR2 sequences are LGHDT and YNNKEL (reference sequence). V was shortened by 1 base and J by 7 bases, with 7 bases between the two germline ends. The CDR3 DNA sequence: TGTGCCAGCAGCCAAGGCTTTGGGACCCAGTACTTC. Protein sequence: CASSQGFGTQYF.

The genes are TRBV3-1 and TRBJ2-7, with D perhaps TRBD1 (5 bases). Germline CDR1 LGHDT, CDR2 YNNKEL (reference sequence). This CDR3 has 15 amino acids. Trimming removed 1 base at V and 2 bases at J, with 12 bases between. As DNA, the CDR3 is TGTGCCAGCAGCCAAGTTGGACACGGACCCTACGAGCAGTACTTC. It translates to CASSQVGHGPYEQYF.

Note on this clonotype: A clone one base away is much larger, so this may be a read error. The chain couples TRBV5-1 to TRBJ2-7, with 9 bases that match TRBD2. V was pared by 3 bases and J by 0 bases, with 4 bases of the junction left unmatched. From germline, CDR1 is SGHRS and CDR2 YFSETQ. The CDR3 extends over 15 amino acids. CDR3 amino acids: CASSWFSGGSYEQYF. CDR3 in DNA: TGCGCCAGCAGCTGGTTTAGCGGGGGCTCCTACGAGCAGTACTTC. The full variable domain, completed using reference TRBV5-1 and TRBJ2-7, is KAGVTQTPRYLIKTRGQQVTLSCSPISGHRSVSWYQQTPGQGLQFLFEYFSETQRNKGNFPGRFSGRQFSNSRSEMNVSTLELGDSALYLCASSWFSGGSYEQYFGPGTRLTVT.

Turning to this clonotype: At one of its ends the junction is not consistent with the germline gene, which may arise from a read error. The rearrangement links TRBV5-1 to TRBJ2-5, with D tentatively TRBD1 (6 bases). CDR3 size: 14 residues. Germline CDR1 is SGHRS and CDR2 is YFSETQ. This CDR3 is CASSSQGSQETRYF. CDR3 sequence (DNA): TGCGCCAGCAGCTCACAGGGATCCCAAGAGACCCGGTACTTC.

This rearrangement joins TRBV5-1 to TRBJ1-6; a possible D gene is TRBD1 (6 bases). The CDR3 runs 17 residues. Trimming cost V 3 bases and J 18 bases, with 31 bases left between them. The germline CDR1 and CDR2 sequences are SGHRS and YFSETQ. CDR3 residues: CASSSPTPGHGNDLPHF. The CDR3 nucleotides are TGCGCCAGCAGCTCCCCGACACCGGGACACGGAAACGATCTCCCCCACTTT.

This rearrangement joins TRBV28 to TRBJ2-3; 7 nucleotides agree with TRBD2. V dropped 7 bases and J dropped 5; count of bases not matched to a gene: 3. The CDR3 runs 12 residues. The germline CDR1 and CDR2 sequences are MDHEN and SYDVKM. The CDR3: CASKVAGDTQYF. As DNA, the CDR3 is TGTGCCAGCAAGGTAGCGGGAGATACGCAGTATTTT.

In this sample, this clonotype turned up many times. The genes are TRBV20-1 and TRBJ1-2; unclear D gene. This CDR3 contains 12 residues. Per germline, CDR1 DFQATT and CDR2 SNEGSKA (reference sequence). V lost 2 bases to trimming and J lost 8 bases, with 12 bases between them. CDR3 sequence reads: CSARIDTGGYTF. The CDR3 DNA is TGCAGTGCTAGAATTGACACGGGGGGCTACACCTTC.

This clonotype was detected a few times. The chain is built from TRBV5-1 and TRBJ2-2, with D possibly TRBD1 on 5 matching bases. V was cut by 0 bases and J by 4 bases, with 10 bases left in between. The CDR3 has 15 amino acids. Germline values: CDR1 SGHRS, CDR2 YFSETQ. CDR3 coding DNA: TGCGCCAGCAGCTTGGAGGGGCAGACCACCGGGGAGCTGTTTTTT. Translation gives CASSLEGQTTGELFF.

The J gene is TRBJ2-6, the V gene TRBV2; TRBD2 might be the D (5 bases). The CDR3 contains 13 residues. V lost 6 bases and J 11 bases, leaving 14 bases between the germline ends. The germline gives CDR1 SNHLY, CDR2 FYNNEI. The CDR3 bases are TGTGCCAGCAGGGGAACGGGGAATGACGTCCTGACTTTC. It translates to CASRGTGNDVLTF. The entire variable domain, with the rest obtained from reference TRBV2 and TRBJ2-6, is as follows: EPEVTQTPSHQVTQMGQEVILRCVPISNHLYFYWYRQILGQKVEFLVSFYNNEISEKSEIFDDQFSVERPDGSNFTLKIRSTKLEDSAMYFCASRGTGNDVLTFGAGSRLTVL.

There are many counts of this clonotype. The CDR3 loop reads CASSLSVAAGANVLTF. CDR3 nucleotides: TGTGCCAGCAGCTTATCGGTAGCTGCTGGGGCCAACGTCCTGACTTTC. The chain carries TRBV7-2 and TRBJ2-6; D gene uncertain. Germline loops: CDR1 SGHTA, CDR2 FQGNSA. Trimming took off 2 bases at V and 2 bases at J, with 10 bases between the two ends. The CDR3 has 16 amino acids.

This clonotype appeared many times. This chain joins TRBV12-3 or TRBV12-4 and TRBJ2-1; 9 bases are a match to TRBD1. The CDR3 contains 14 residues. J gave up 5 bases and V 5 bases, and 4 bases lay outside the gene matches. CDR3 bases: TGTGCCAGCAGTACAGGGGGCGGGCACAATGAGCAGTTCTTC. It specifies CASSTGGGHNEQFF.

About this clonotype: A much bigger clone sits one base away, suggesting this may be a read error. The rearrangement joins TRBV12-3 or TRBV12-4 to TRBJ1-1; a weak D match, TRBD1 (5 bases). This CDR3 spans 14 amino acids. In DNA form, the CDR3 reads TGTGCCTGCAGCCCCACTGGGGGGAACACTGAAGCTTTCTTT. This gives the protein CACSPTGGNTEAFF.

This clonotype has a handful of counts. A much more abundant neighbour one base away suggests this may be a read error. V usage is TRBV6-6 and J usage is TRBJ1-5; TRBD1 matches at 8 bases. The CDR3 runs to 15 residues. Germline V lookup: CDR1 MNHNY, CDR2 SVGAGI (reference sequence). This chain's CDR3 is CGSSYGGQANQPQHF. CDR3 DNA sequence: TGTGGCAGCAGTTACGGGGGACAGGCAAATCAGCCCCAGCATTTT.

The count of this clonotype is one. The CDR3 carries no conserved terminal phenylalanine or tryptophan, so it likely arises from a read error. In DNA form, the CDR3 reads TGTGCCAGCAGCCATCCGCTCAAACAGGGTCTTCGAGAGACCCAGTACGTC. Protein: CASSHPLKQGLRETQYV. The V and J genes are TRBV7-9 and TRBJ2-5, with TRBD1 as a possible D gene (6 bases). From germline, CDR1 is SEHNR and CDR2 FQNEAQ (reference sequence). CDR3 length equals 17 residues. The V end lost 5 bases, the J end lost 4 bases, and 23 bases lay between the germline ends.

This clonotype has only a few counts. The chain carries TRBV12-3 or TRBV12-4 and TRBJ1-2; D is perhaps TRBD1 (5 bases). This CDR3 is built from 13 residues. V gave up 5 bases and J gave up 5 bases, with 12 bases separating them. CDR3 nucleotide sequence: TGTGCCAGCAGTAGACAGACTCAGTATGGCTACACCTTC. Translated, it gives CASSRQTQYGYTF.